The 11 T cell receptor beta chains below all came from one sample that was sequenced in a study of CD4 and CD8 cells across lung adenocarcinoma regions. TCRdb reprocessed the PCR reads with MiXCR, giving one entry per CDR3 protein. The data contain fewer than 25,000 distinct CDR3 sequences, around half of them singletons. The sequencing sample was made of CD8+ T cells from the center of a lung tumor. The receptors originated from a female donor with lung adenocarcinoma. The CD4 and CD8 labels of this study may be unreliable.

By sample share, this clonotype is medium-sized. The rearrangement joins TRBV27 to TRBJ2-1; no clear D. The CDR3 length is 14 residues. In germline, CDR1 is MNHEY, CDR2 SMNVEV (reference sequence). Trimming left V 8 bases short and J 3 bases short, with 14 bases between. The CDR3 loop is CASHFTSGYNEQFF. In DNA, the CDR3 is TGTGCCAGCCATTTCACTTCTGGCTACAATGAGCAGTTCTTC.

This clonotype appeared a few times. The chain has TRBV6-1 and TRBJ2-2; tentatively, D is TRBD2 (6 bases). This CDR3 spans 14 amino acids. Looked up from germline, CDR1 is MNHNS and CDR2 is SASEGT. Trimming removed 3 bases at V and 7 bases at J, with 12 bases between. The CDR3 is CASSDGVGGGELFF. In DNA form, the CDR3 reads TGTGCCAGCAGTGACGGAGTCGGGGGCGGGGAGCTGTTTTTT.

In regard to this clonotype: A junction end diverges from the germline sequence, so it may reflect a read error. The chain uses TRBV12-3 or TRBV12-4 and TRBJ2-4; TRBD1 or TRBD2 may be the D gene (5 bases each). The CDR3 spans 18 residues. CDR3 sequence reads: CASSFPGPGFRSPETQYF. CDR3 nucleotide sequence: TGTGCCAGCAGTTTTCCGGGGCCAGGGTTTCGTAGCCCAGAGACGCAGTACTTT.

Only a few counts were recorded for this clonotype. The chain recombines TRBV6-4 with TRBJ2-3, with 9 positions matching TRBD2. Germline V gene sequence: CDR1 MRHNA, CDR2 SNTAGT. After removal of 0 bases from V and 1 base from J, the junction contained 2 bases not matched to a gene. The length of the CDR3 is 16 residues. The CDR3 sequence is CASSDSGTSRTDTQYF. Here the CDR3 DNA reads TGTGCCAGCAGTGACTCCGGGACTAGCCGCACAGATACGCAGTATTTT.

In its sample, this clonotype was seen many times. The V call is TRBV10-2, the J call TRBJ2-3; D is ambiguous. The last part of the DNA fits TRBJ2-5 better; the J call may be wrong. The CDR3 length is 14 residues. Germline-derived CDR1 and CDR2 are WSHSY and SAAADI. The CDR3 DNA is TGCGCCAGCAGATTCCCGGACGCACAAGAGACCCAGTACTTC. Amino acid sequence: CASRFPDAQETQYF.

This clonotype occurred a few times. The chain links TRBV6-1 to TRBJ2-4; D may be TRBD1 or TRBD2 (6 bases each). CDR3 length: 14 residues. With 1 base removed from V and 8 bases from J, the gap between germline ends came to 12 bases. Germline lookup yields CDR1 MNHNS and CDR2 SASEGT. As DNA, the CDR3 is TGTGCCAGCAGTGAAGGAGGGGGGTGGGACATTCAGTACTTC. Encoded protein: CASSEGGGWDIQYF.

The chain links TRBV10-2 to TRBJ2-3; TRBD2 aligns across 7 bases. The J call may be incorrect, as the DNA end agrees better with TRBJ2-7. The germline V gene has CDR1 WSHSY and CDR2 SAAADI. This CDR3 region has 15 residues. In DNA form, the CDR3 reads TGCGCCAGCAGTGGTGCCAGGGACTATATGAATACGCAGTACTTC. It yields the protein CASSGARDYMNTQYF.

This chain uses TRBV4-1 with TRBJ1-4; D is ambiguous. The V end lost 0 bases, the J end lost 5 bases, and 7 bases lay between the germline ends. Germline V lookup: CDR1 MGHRA, CDR2 YSYEKL. This CDR3 comprises 14 residues. In DNA, the CDR3 is TGCGCCAGCAGCCAAGATAGAGGGAATGAAAAACTGTTTTTT. Residues: CASSQDRGNEKLFF.

The chain couples TRBV27 to TRBJ2-4; D is perhaps TRBD2 (6 bases). Germline V gives CDR1 MNHEY, CDR2 SMNVEV (reference sequence). This CDR3 region has 13 residues. CDR3 residues: CGIGGFVEEIQYF. In nucleotides, the CDR3 is TGTGGGATCGGAGGGTTTGTAGAAGAGATCCAGTACTTC.

This clonotype was counted many times. The genes are TRBV6-1 and TRBJ2-1; 7 nucleotides match TRBD2. This CDR3 contains 16 residues. V trimming: 2 bases; J trimming: 9 bases; junction bases outside the gene matches: 13. Germline V gene data show CDR1 as MNHNS and CDR2 as SASEGT. This CDR3 is CASSEPAGVVGGEQFF. Written as DNA, the CDR3 is TGTGCCAGCAGTGAACCGGCGGGAGTGGTGGGGGGTGAGCAGTTCTTC.

This chain links TRBV6-2 or TRBV6-3 with TRBJ2-1, with 9 bases matching TRBD2. The CDR3 is 16 amino acids. CDR1 is MNHEY and CDR2 is SVGEGT in the germline V gene. With 5 bases clipped from V and 0 bases from J, the junction kept 5 bases outside the gene matches. Here the CDR3 reads CASSVYSGSSYNEQFF. In DNA, the CDR3 is TGTGCCAGCAGTGTCTATAGCGGGAGCTCCTACAATGAGCAGTTCTTC.